Sequencing of this TCR beta chain was carried out in a study of Graves' ophthalmopathy and Graves' hyperthyroidism. Germline CDR1 is SQVTM and CDR2 is ANQGSEA. CDR3 length: 12 residues. Trimming removed 4 bases from V and 7 bases from J, with 14 bases in between. Amplification targeted the TCR beta CDR3 regions, with RNA transcripts as the source material. A first-round RT-PCR used HTBI primers, followed by a second-round multiplex PCR. TCRdb itself ran the multiplex PCR reads through MiXCR, one entry per CDR3 protein. The sample has about 600,000 distinct CDR3 sequences, just under 40% seen once; the top ten hold 3.5% to 4.5%. On this clonotype itself: Its antigen is unknown.

Study-level points and caveats: The majority of expanded thyroid clonotypes above 0.001 frequency also occurred in blood.

The sample taken for sequencing was peripheral blood or thyroid tissue (not recorded which). This receptor was obtained from an adult man with Graves' hyperthyroidism. The chain carries TRBV29-1 and TRBJ2-7, with D maybe TRBD2 (5 bases). CDR3 in DNA: TGCAGCGTTGCTCTAGCAAGCAATGAGCAGTACTTC. It codes for CSVALASNEQYF.